Listed here are 25 T cell receptor beta chains from one sample, sequenced in a study of shared clonotypes between healthy human individuals. TCRdb's copy holds only in-frame clones and misses some; the assay was immunoSEQ multiplex PCR. The data contain roughly 1,600,000 clones, about 98.5% of them singletons. Material: naive CD4+ T cells sorted from blood. Noted subset: CD45RA+ positively selected. These receptor sequences come from a man younger than 45 in good health.

The chain links TRBV6-1 to TRBJ2-7; perhaps TRBD1 as D (6 bases). V was trimmed by 0 bases and J by 2 bases, leaving 11 bases between them. Per the germline V gene, CDR1 is MNHNS and CDR2 is SASEGT. This CDR3 is 15 amino acids long. Here the CDR3 reads CASSEALNRAYEQYF. The CDR3 bases are TGTGCCAGCAGTGAAGCGCTTAACAGGGCCTACGAGCAGTACTTC.

The rearrangement joins TRBV18 to TRBJ2-1; D not certain. Trimming pared 3 bases from V and 8 bases from J, leaving 11 bases between. This CDR3 is 13 amino acids long. Per the germline V gene, CDR1 is KGHSH and CDR2 is LQKENI. Here the CDR3 DNA reads TGTGCCAGCTCACCCAAACACACGGATGAGCAGTTCTTC. Amino acids: CASSPKHTDEQFF.

V usage is TRBV9 and J usage is TRBJ2-1, with 10 bases aligning to TRBD2. Losses at the gene ends were 2 bases for V and 8 bases for J; bases not matched to a gene: 7. The CDR3 is made up of 15 amino acids. Germline V gene sequence: CDR1 SGDLS, CDR2 YYNGEE. The CDR3 sequence: CASSVWGSGGHEQFF. CDR3 in DNA: TGTGCCAGCAGCGTGTGGGGTAGCGGGGGGCATGAGCAGTTCTTC.

This chain joins TRBV18 and TRBJ2-2, with D possibly TRBD2 on 7 matching bases. The V and J ends lost 4 bases and 6 bases respectively, with 12 bases between them. Germline V lookup: CDR1 KGHSH, CDR2 LQKENI. This CDR3 region has 14 residues. The CDR3, as DNA: TGTGCCAGCTCACAGGCGGGGGCGCCCGGGGAGCTGTTTTTT. It encodes CASSQAGAPGELFF.

This chain joins TRBV11-2 and TRBJ2-1; no reliable D call. From germline, CDR1 is SGHAT and CDR2 FQNNGV. The CDR3 spans 14 residues. Trimming pared 1 base from V and 2 bases from J, leaving 6 bases between. This CDR3 reads CASSLGVPYNEQFF. In DNA form, the CDR3 reads TGTGCCAGCAGCTTAGGGGTCCCCTACAATGAGCAGTTCTTC.

V gene TRBV19 combines with J gene TRBJ2-7, with 8 bases matching TRBD2. The length of the CDR3 is 13 residues. The V gene's germline CDR1 is LNHDA and CDR2 SQIVND (reference sequence). V shed 6 bases, J shed 13 bases, and the junction held 14 bases outside the gene matches. CDR3 sequence: CASRHPGGGTYYF. DNA for the CDR3: TGTGCCAGTAGGCACCCGGGCGGGGGGACTTATTACTTC.

This clone was counted once. This sample includes further DNA sequences coding for the same CDR3. This sequence joins TRBV7-9 and TRBJ2-1; unclear D gene. The V end lost 3 bases, the J end lost 0 bases, and 9 bases lay between the germline ends. This CDR3 has 15 amino acids. Germline V gene lookup returns CDR1 SEHNR and CDR2 FQNEAQ (reference sequence). CDR3 amino acids: CASSLGESSYNEQFF. The CDR3 DNA reads as TGTGCCAGCAGCTTGGGTGAGAGCTCCTACAATGAGCAGTTCTTC. The whole variable domain, remainder taken from reference TRBV7-9 and TRBJ2-1, is DTGVSQNPRHKITKRGQNVTFRCDPISEHNRLYWYRQTLGQGPEFLTYFQNEAQLEKSRLLSDRFSAERPKGSFSTLEIQRTEQGDSAMYLCASSLGESSYNEQFFGPGTRLTVL.

This chain links TRBV7-3 with TRBJ2-7; 9 bases match TRBD1. The V gene end was trimmed by 5 bases and the J gene end by 3 bases; junction bases not matched to a gene: 11. CDR1 is SGHTA, CDR2 FQGTGA, per germline. The CDR3 is 16 residues long. The CDR3 DNA reads TGTGCCAGCAGCCAAGAAGCCGGGACAGGGATCTACGAGCAGTACTTC. Encoded protein: CASSQEAGTGIYEQYF.

V gene TRBV5-6 combines with J gene TRBJ1-2; TRBD1 matches at 8 bases. Germline assignment: CDR1 SGHDT and CDR2 YYEEEE. CDR3 length: 16 amino acids. The ends lost 4 bases at V and 8 bases at J; junction bases unmatched: 16. Here the CDR3 reads CASSPLRQGNLGGYTF. In DNA, the CDR3 is TGTGCCAGCAGCCCCCTTCGACAGGGGAATTTGGGGGGCTACACCTTC. Full variable domain (outside the CDR3, taken from reference TRBV5-6 and TRBJ1-2): DAGVTQSPTHLIKTRGQQVTLRCSPKSGHDTVSWYQQALGQGPQFIFQYYEEEERQRGNFPDRFSGHQFPNYSSELNVNALLLGDSALYLCASSPLRQGNLGGYTFGSGTRLTVV.

The chain is built from TRBV5-1 and TRBJ1-5; maybe TRBD1 (5 bases). Trimming cost V 4 bases and J 3 bases, with 11 bases left between them. Germline CDR1 SGHRS, CDR2 YFSETQ. CDR3 length equals 14 residues. The CDR3, as DNA: TGCGCCAGCAGCGGCGGACAAACCAATCAGCCCCAGCATTTT. Its translation is CASSGGQTNQPQHF. Variable domain in full (rest from reference TRBV5-1 and TRBJ1-5): KAGVTQTPRYLIKTRGQQVTLSCSPISGHRSVSWYQQTPGQGLQFLFEYFSETQRNKGNFPGRFSGRQFSNSRSEMNVSTLELGDSALYLCASSGGQTNQPQHFGDGTRLSIL.

This chain links TRBV5-1 with TRBJ2-5; the D call may be TRBD1 or TRBD2 (5 bases each). The CDR3 runs 15 residues. Germline CDR1 is SGHRS and CDR2 is YFSETQ. The germline V and J ends were trimmed by 3 bases and 3 bases, with 15 bases remaining between them. The CDR3 is CASSWAGTEEETQYF. The CDR3 DNA sequence: TGCGCCAGCAGCTGGGCCGGGACGGAAGAAGAGACCCAGTACTTC.

V gene TRBV4-1 combines with J gene TRBJ1-3; D remains unclear. This CDR3 is 18 amino acids long. V was clipped by 0 bases and J by 0 bases, with 15 bases between them. Germline V gene data show CDR1 as MGHRA and CDR2 as YSYEKL. The CDR3 is CASSQDLAGPFSGNTIYF. DNA of the CDR3: TGCGCCAGCAGCCAAGATCTCGCAGGCCCCTTCTCTGGAAACACCATATATTTT.

This chain links TRBV7-9 with TRBJ2-7; 8 positions agree with TRBD2. Germline CDR1 SEHNR, CDR2 FQNEAQ (reference sequence). This CDR3 region has 16 residues. The V gene end was trimmed by 5 bases and the J gene end by 9 bases; junction bases not matched to a gene: 18. CDR3 bases: TGTGCCAGCAGCCCCCTGACCGGGACTAGACCTACTGTGCAGTACTTC. This gives the protein CASSPLTGTRPTVQYF.

J is TRBJ2-3 and V is TRBV15; 11 bases are a match to TRBD2. Germline-derived CDR1 and CDR2 are LNHNV and YYDKDF (reference sequence). The CDR3 length is 19 residues. Unmatched junction bases numbered 15, after V lost 6 bases and J lost 1 base. The CDR3 sequence: CATSALAGALGFGTDTQYF. The CDR3 coding sequence is TGTGCCACCAGTGCACTAGCGGGAGCCTTAGGTTTTGGCACAGATACGCAGTATTTT.

The genes are TRBV7-8 and TRBJ1-3; no reliable D call. CDR3 size: 16 residues. Looked up from germline, CDR1 is SGHVS and CDR2 is FQNEAQ. V dropped 5 bases and J dropped 1 base, with 15 bases sitting between them. The CDR3: CASSQGGGFSGNTIYF. For the CDR3, the DNA is TGTGCCAGCAGCCAAGGTGGAGGGTTTTCTGGAAACACCATATATTTT.

The rearrangement links TRBV5-1 to TRBJ2-1; 13 positions match TRBD2. The CDR3 is 18 amino acids. V was pared by 4 bases and J by 5 bases, with 12 bases of the junction left unmatched. Germline V lookup: CDR1 SGHRS, CDR2 YFSETQ. CDR3 bases: TGCGCCAGCAGCCGGACTAGCGGGAGTTATAGAGGTGACAATGAGCAGTTCTTC. Translated, it gives CASSRTSGSYRGDNEQFF. Supplemented by reference TRBV5-1 and TRBJ2-1, the full variable domain reads KAGVTQTPRYLIKTRGQQVTLSCSPISGHRSVSWYQQTPGQGLQFLFEYFSETQRNKGNFPGRFSGRQFSNSRSEMNVSTLELGDSALYLCASSRTSGSYRGDNEQFFGPGTRLTVL.

The V gene is TRBV28, the J gene TRBJ1-1; no clear D gene. The CDR3 contains 14 residues. Per germline, CDR1 MDHEN and CDR2 SYDVKM. Trimming stripped 1 base from V and 4 bases from J, with 10 bases between. The CDR3 sequence is CASSLYGGLTEAFF. The CDR3, as DNA: TGTGCCAGCAGTTTATACGGAGGGCTCACTGAAGCTTTCTTT.

The chain joins TRBV5-1 to TRBJ2-3; 8 bases map to TRBD2. The CDR3 is 14 amino acids. The trim removed 2 bases at V and 6 bases at J, leaving 5 bases unmatched. CDR1 is SGHRS, CDR2 YFSETQ, per germline. In DNA, the CDR3 is TGCGCCAGCAGCTTAGTAGCGGGAAGTGATACGCAGTATTTT. It specifies CASSLVAGSDTQYF.

V gene TRBV5-4 combines with J gene TRBJ2-1, with D possibly being TRBD1 (6 bases). CDR3 length: 15 residues. V dropped 3 bases and J dropped 0 bases, with 10 bases sitting between them. Germline values: CDR1 SGHNT, CDR2 YYREEE (reference sequence). Here the CDR3 DNA reads TGTGCCAGCAGCTCGCCCAGGGGCTCCTACAATGAGCAGTTCTTC. Protein product: CASSSPRGSYNEQFF.

The V call is TRBV20-1, the J call TRBJ2-1; D is uncertain. The length of the CDR3 is 10 residues. With 4 bases removed from V and 12 bases from J, the gap between germline ends came to 10 bases. Germline lookup yields CDR1 DFQATT and CDR2 SNEGSKA (reference sequence). This CDR3 is CSATGPGQFF. The CDR3, as DNA: TGCAGTGCTACGGGCCCTGGGCAGTTCTTC.

The CDR3 loop is CASSLTIAEGARNYGYTF. In DNA form, the CDR3 reads TGTGCCAGCTCACTTACGATTGCGGAGGGGGCGAGGAACTATGGCTACACCTTC. The chain uses TRBV18 and TRBJ1-2, with 7 positions matching TRBD1. Per germline, CDR1 KGHSH and CDR2 LQKENI. The CDR3 is 18 residues long. Unmatched junction bases numbered 16, after V lost 4 bases and J lost 2 bases.

V is TRBV14 and J is TRBJ2-7, with a possible D match to TRBD1 (6 bases). This CDR3 spans 16 amino acids. With 0 bases removed from V and 0 bases from J, the gap between germline ends came to 12 bases. Germline CDR1 and CDR2: SGHDN and FVKESK. The CDR3 coding sequence is TGTGCCAGCAGCCAAGAGGTACAGGGCCTCTCCTACGAGCAGTACTTC. It encodes CASSQEVQGLSYEQYF.

The chain employs TRBV29-1 and TRBJ2-3; D remains unclear. This CDR3 has 12 residues. V gave up 4 bases and J gave up 2 bases, with 7 bases separating them. CDR1 and CDR2 from the germline V gene are SQVTM and ANQGSEA. CDR3 nucleotide sequence: TGCAGCGTTGGGGTAGACACAGATACGCAGTATTTT. Its protein product is CSVGVDTDTQYF.

This chain links TRBV28 with TRBJ2-5; no definite D call. Germline V gene data show CDR1 as MDHEN and CDR2 as SYDVKM. This CDR3 is built from 13 residues. V lost 6 bases and J 5 bases, leaving 13 bases between the germline ends. CDR3 DNA sequence: TGTGCCAGCAGGGCCGTGGGGTTGGAGACCCAGTACTTC. Translated, it gives CASRAVGLETQYF.

With regard to this clone: The same CDR3 also results from other DNA sequences found in this sample. V and J are TRBV5-4 and TRBJ2-2; possibly TRBD1 for D (5 bases). Trimming took 0 bases from V and 5 from J, leaving 8 bases between them. Germline CDR1 reads SGHNT; CDR2 reads YYREEE (reference sequence). This CDR3 spans 14 amino acids. Here the CDR3 reads CASSLGAGTGELFF. The DNA of the CDR3 is TGTGCCAGCAGCTTGGGGGCAGGGACCGGGGAGCTGTTTTTT.